Described below is a single TCR beta chain sequence and its context. Its antigen is unknown. No base qualities exist here, and no much larger clone lies one base off it. CDR1 and CDR2, per the germline V gene (reference sequence), are LNHDA and SQIVND. V is cut by 5 bases and J by 3 bases, and the space between the germline ends is 8 bases. From the cysteine through the phenylalanine, the CDR3 covers 13 amino acids. Here the CDR3 DNA is all that survives: 39 bases in frame from base 1. Receptor libraries were prepared by PCR. Sequencing took place on an Illumina HiSeq 2000. TCRdb cleaned the public reads at Q25 with fastp, built clones with MiXCR and kept in-frame beta chains. Duplicate CDR3 protein sequences are folded into a single record with the most common DNA and genes. The sample table holds over 10,000 distinct CDR3 sequences, of which about 55% were seen once. The ten largest clones capture about 30% of the sample.

This sample is drawn from a study of tumor-infiltrating lymphocytes in oesophageal squamous cell carcinoma listed by TCRdb under 2016. This chain is built from TRBV19 and TRBJ1-5; matching of 5 bases hints at TRBD1 as the D gene. This sequence was found in a female donor with esophageal squamous cell carcinoma. Sequences were obtained from esophageal tumor tissue. In nucleotide form, the sequence is TGTGCCAGTAGTTGGGGGGACAATCAGCCCCAGCATTTT. Translated, this is CASSWGDNQPQHF.